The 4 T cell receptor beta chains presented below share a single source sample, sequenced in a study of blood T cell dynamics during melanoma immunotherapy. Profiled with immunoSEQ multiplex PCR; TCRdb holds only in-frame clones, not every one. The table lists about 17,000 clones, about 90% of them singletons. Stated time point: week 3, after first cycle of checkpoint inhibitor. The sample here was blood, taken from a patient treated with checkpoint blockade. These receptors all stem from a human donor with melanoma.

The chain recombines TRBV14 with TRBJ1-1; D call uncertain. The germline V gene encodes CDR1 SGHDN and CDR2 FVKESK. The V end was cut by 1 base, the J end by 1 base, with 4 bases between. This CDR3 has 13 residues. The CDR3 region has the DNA TGTGCCAGCAGCCAAGGTCCGAACACTGAAGCTTTCTTT. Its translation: CASSQGPNTEAFF.

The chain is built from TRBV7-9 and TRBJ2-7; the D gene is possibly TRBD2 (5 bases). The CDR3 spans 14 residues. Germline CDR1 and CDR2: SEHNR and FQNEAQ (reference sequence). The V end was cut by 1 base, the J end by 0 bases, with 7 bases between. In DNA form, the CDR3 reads TGTGCCAGCAGCTTAGGGACTCACTCCTACGAGCAGTACTTC. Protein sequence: CASSLGTHSYEQYF. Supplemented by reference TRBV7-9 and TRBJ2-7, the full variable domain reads DTGVSQNPRHKITKRGQNVTFRCDPISEHNRLYWYRQTLGQGPEFLTYFQNEAQLEKSRLLSDRFSAERPKGSFSTLEIQRTEQGDSAMYLCASSLGTHSYEQYFGPGTRLTVT.

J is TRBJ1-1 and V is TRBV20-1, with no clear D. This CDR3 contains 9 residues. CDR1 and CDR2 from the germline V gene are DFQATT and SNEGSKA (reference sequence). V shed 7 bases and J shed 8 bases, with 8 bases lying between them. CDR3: CSVGREAFF. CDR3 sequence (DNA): TGCAGTGTCGGAAGGGAAGCTTTCTTT.

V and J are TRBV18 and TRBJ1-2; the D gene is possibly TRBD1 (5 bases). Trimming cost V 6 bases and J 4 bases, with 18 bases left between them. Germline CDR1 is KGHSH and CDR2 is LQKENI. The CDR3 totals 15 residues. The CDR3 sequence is CASSPEGTRGYGYTF. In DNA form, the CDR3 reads TGTGCCAGCTCCCCCGAGGGGACGCGGGGCTATGGCTACACCTTC.